These T cell receptor beta chains were read from a single sample in a study of cytomegalovirus exposure and HLA in healthy donors. The protocol was immunoSEQ multiplex PCR, while the TCRdb copy is restricted to in-frame clones and leaves out a portion. The repertoire holds about 94,000 clones, with approximately 7.6% as singletons. Input material: PBMCs. All receptors come from a man aged 45-60 years in good health and CMV-seronegative. Both conserved end residues are part of each CDR3. The D gene is left open where the match is weak. Not all rows give a size; the values are once, few, many and, for expanded clones, a class.

v_call: TRBV15
clone_size: NA
j_call: TRBJ2-1
d_call: TRBD2
cdr3_aa: CATSRARAGGYNEQFF
cdr3_nt: TGTGCCACCAGCAGAGCCAGGGCGGGAGGGTACAATGAGCAGTTCTTC

v_call: TRBV9
clone_size: few
j_call: TRBJ1-3
d_call: NA
cdr3_aa: CASSVDGRNRGNTIYF
cdr3_nt: TGTGCCAGCAGCGTAGATGGCAGGAATAGAGGAAACACCATATATTTT

v_call: TRBV10-1
clone_size: few
j_call: TRBJ1-4
d_call: NA
cdr3_aa: CAREQGTNEKLFF
cdr3_nt: TGCGCCAGAGAACAGGGAACTAATGAAAAGCTGTTTTTT

v_call: TRBV18
clone_size: few
j_call: TRBJ1-4
d_call: TRBD1
cdr3_aa: CASSPTGVGEKLFF
cdr3_nt: TGTGCCAGCTCACCCACAGGGGTAGGAGAAAAACTGTTTTTT

v_call: TRBV10-3
clone_size: few
j_call: TRBJ2-1
d_call: TRBD1
cdr3_aa: CATSLWDSLNEQFF
cdr3_nt: TGTGCCACTAGCCTATGGGACAGCCTCAATGAGCAGTTCTTC

v_call: TRBV7-3
clone_size: NA
j_call: TRBJ1-1
d_call: TRBD1
cdr3_aa: CASSRQGDTEAFF
cdr3_nt: TGTGCCAGCAGTAGACAGGGAGACACTGAAGCTTTCTTT

v_call: TRBV29-1
clone_size: NA
j_call: TRBJ1-4
d_call: TRBD1
cdr3_aa: CSVLYILGGWGQGASNEKLFF
cdr3_nt: TGCAGCGTCCTATACATTTTGGGGGGGTGGGGACAGGGGGCATCTAATGAAAAACTGTTTTTT

v_call: TRBV9
clone_size: NA
j_call: TRBJ2-3
d_call: TRBD2
cdr3_aa: CASSAPGTSGSGTQYF
cdr3_nt: TGTGCCAGCAGCGCCCCCGGGACTAGCGGATCAGGTACGCAGTATTTT

v_call: TRBV6-6
clone_size: few
j_call: TRBJ1-1
d_call: TRBD1
cdr3_aa: CASRYGTGNTEAFF
cdr3_nt: TGTGCCAGCAGATACGGGACAGGGAACACTGAAGCTTTCTTT

v_call: TRBV11-2
clone_size: NA
j_call: TRBJ1-2
d_call: NA
cdr3_aa: CASSFPGHQGRNYGYTF
cdr3_nt: TGTGCCAGCAGTTTCCCCGGCCATCAGGGGCGGAACTATGGCTACACCTTC

v_call: TRBV7-9
clone_size: few
j_call: TRBJ1-1
d_call: NA
cdr3_aa: CASSFSVDTEAFF
cdr3_nt: TGTGCCAGCAGCTTTTCTGTCGACACTGAAGCTTTCTTT

v_call: TRBV11-1
clone_size: NA
j_call: TRBJ2-3
d_call: TRBD1
cdr3_aa: CASSLRQGTSTDTQYF
cdr3_nt: TGTGCCAGCAGCCTACGACAGGGAACTAGCACAGATACGCAGTATTTT

v_call: TRBV30
clone_size: NA
j_call: TRBJ2-3
d_call: NA
cdr3_aa: CAWSPGVLADTQYF
cdr3_nt: TGTGCCTGGAGTCCCGGGGTTTTGGCAGATACGCAGTATTTT

v_call: TRBV28
clone_size: few
j_call: TRBJ2-7
d_call: TRBD2
cdr3_aa: CASETSVHEQYF
cdr3_nt: TGTGCCAGCGAAACTAGCGTCCACGAGCAGTACTTC

v_call: TRBV11-2
clone_size: NA
j_call: TRBJ2-4
d_call: NA
cdr3_aa: CASSLDLVIQYF
cdr3_nt: TGTGCCAGCAGCTTAGATCTCGTCATTCAGTACTTC

v_call: TRBV5-8
clone_size: NA
j_call: TRBJ1-2
d_call: NA
cdr3_aa: CASREDSTNNYGYTF
cdr3_nt: TGTGCCAGCAGAGAAGACAGCACTAATAACTATGGCTACACCTTC

v_call: TRBV27
clone_size: NA
j_call: TRBJ1-1
d_call: NA
cdr3_aa: CASSLAGMNTEAFF
cdr3_nt: TGTGCCAGCAGTTTAGCAGGGATGAACACTGAAGCTTTCTTT

v_call: TRBV7-8
clone_size: NA
j_call: TRBJ2-5
d_call: TRBD1
cdr3_aa: CASRNRGREETQYF
cdr3_nt: TGTGCCAGCAGAAACAGGGGGCGCGAAGAGACCCAGTACTTC

v_call: TRBV27
clone_size: NA
j_call: TRBJ1-1
d_call: TRBD1
cdr3_aa: CASSQQGDFYTEAFF
cdr3_nt: TGTGCCAGCAGCCAACAGGGGGATTTTTACACTGAAGCTTTCTTT

v_call: TRBV27
clone_size: NA
j_call: TRBJ2-7
d_call: TRBD2
cdr3_aa: CASSFFLAGVYEQYF
cdr3_nt: TGTGCCAGCAGTTTCTTTCTAGCGGGAGTCTACGAGCAGTACTTC

v_call: TRBV7-2
clone_size: NA
j_call: TRBJ2-5
d_call: NA
cdr3_aa: CASSLDRQETQYF
cdr3_nt: TGTGCCAGCAGCTTAGACAGACAAGAGACCCAGTACTTC

v_call: TRBV5-8
clone_size: NA
j_call: TRBJ2-2
d_call: TRBD1
cdr3_aa: CAGRQGNTGELFF
cdr3_nt: TGTGCCGGTAGACAGGGGAACACCGGGGAGCTGTTTTTT

v_call: TRBV19
clone_size: NA
j_call: TRBJ2-5
d_call: NA
cdr3_aa: CASSTTQGNQETQYF
cdr3_nt: TGTGCCAGTAGTACAACCCAGGGCAACCAAGAGACCCAGTACTTC

v_call: TRBV7-3
clone_size: few
j_call: TRBJ2-3
d_call: NA
cdr3_aa: CASSARSSGTDTQYF
cdr3_nt: TGTGCCAGCAGCGCACGGAGTAGTGGCACAGATACGCAGTATTTT

v_call: TRBV7-6
clone_size: few
j_call: TRBJ2-7
d_call: TRBD1
cdr3_aa: CASSLVFSSDRGYEQYF
cdr3_nt: TGTGCCAGCAGCTTAGTTTTTAGTTCGGACAGGGGATACGAGCAGTACTTC

v_call: TRBV28
clone_size: NA
j_call: TRBJ1-4
d_call: NA
cdr3_aa: CAAGPFNEKLFF
cdr3_nt: TGTGCCGCTGGCCCTTTCAATGAAAAACTGTTTTTT

v_call: TRBV7-9
clone_size: NA
j_call: TRBJ2-3
d_call: NA
cdr3_aa: CASSFQGGTDTQYF
cdr3_nt: TGTGCCAGCAGCTTCCAAGGGGGCACAGATACGCAGTATTTT

v_call: TRBV7-9
clone_size: few
j_call: TRBJ1-2
d_call: TRBD1
cdr3_aa: CASSLSGQGGYGYTF
cdr3_nt: TGTGCCAGCAGCTTATCGGGACAGGGAGGCTATGGCTACACCTTC